One and the same sample provided the 7 T cell receptor beta chains below, sequenced in a study of cytomegalovirus exposure and HLA in healthy donors (dated by TCRdb to the late 2010s). Libraries were prepared through the immunoSEQ multiplex PCR assay. A mixture of 60 forward primers for TCR Vbeta segments and 13 reverse primers for TCR Jbeta segments was used in the multiplex PCR. Imported from immuneACCESS, the table was reduced by TCRdb to in-frame sequences with V and J called. These copies leave out some clones; in studies compared against another copy, an unresolved V gene accounts for under half, and the cause of the remainder is not known. The sample table lists more than 80,000 clones, approximately 82% of them with a count of one. Roughly 3.8% of the sample comes from the top ten. The material sequenced was PBMCs. These receptors all come from a female donor in good health and CMV-seropositive.

This clone was seen once. The chain is built from TRBV6-5 and TRBJ2-5; 8 bases fit TRBD1. The ends lost 6 bases at V and 5 bases at J; junction bases unmatched: 8. The CDR3 is made up of 14 amino acids. Per the germline V gene, CDR1 is MNHEY and CDR2 is SVGAGI. CDR3: CASRDIQGEETQYF. The CDR3 coding sequence is TGTGCCAGCAGGGACATACAGGGGGAGGAGACCCAGTACTTC.

This chain links TRBV19 with TRBJ1-1; D unclear. V was pared by 1 base and J by 3 bases, with 9 bases between. The germline gives CDR1 LNHDA, CDR2 SQIVND (reference sequence). This CDR3 has 14 residues. The CDR3 loop reads CASSIGPYYTEAFF. The CDR3 bases are TGTGCCAGTAGTATAGGCCCGTACTACACTGAAGCTTTCTTT. The full variable domain, completed using reference TRBV19 and TRBJ1-1, is DGGITQSPKYLFRKEGQNVTLSCEQNLNHDAMYWYRQDPGQGLRLIYYSQIVNDFQKGDIAEGYSVSREKKESFPLTVTSAQKNPTAFYLCASSIGPYYTEAFFGQGTRLTVV.

The chain employs TRBV29-1 and TRBJ2-3, with 12 bases that match TRBD2. The CDR3 loop spans 15 amino acids. Germline CDR1 is SQVTM and CDR2 is ANQGSEA. With 3 bases clipped from V and 2 bases from J, the junction kept 3 bases outside the gene matches. CDR3 sequence (DNA): TGCAGCGTTGATGGACTAGCGGGAACCACAGATACGCAGTATTTT. Translated: CSVDGLAGTTDTQYF.

The chain carries TRBV19 and TRBJ2-7, with D possibly matching TRBD2 (7 bases). The CDR3 loop spans 14 amino acids. The V end was cut by 5 bases, the J end by 7 bases, with 18 bases between. The germline gives CDR1 LNHDA, CDR2 SQIVND (reference sequence). CDR3 nucleotides: TGTGCCAGTAGTTCCGGACAGCGGACTAGGGAGCAGTACTTC. Its translation is CASSSGQRTREQYF.

The V gene is TRBV11-2, the J gene TRBJ1-2; D uncertain. There are 12 residues in the CDR3. The germline V and J ends were trimmed by 5 bases and 4 bases, with 8 bases remaining between them. Germline V gene data show CDR1 as SGHAT and CDR2 as FQNNGV. The DNA for the CDR3 is TGTGCCAGCAGCCCAGATCCCTATGGCTACACCTTC. It encodes CASSPDPYGYTF.

The CDR3 here is CASSLDLANEQFF. CDR3 sequence (DNA): TGTGCCAGCAGCTTAGATCTAGCTAATGAGCAGTTCTTC. The V and J genes are TRBV11-2 and TRBJ2-1; D is possibly TRBD2 (5 bases). V lost 0 bases and J lost 7, with 7 bases in between. This CDR3 is 13 amino acids long. Per the germline V gene, CDR1 is SGHAT and CDR2 is FQNNGV.

V is TRBV28 and J is TRBJ1-1; perhaps TRBD1 as D (6 bases). The ends were cut back, 3 bases at V and 9 bases at J, with 11 bases in the middle. CDR3 size: 12 residues. Germline lookup yields CDR1 MDHEN and CDR2 SYDVKM. The CDR3 loop reads CASSFLGQKAFF. The CDR3 DNA is TGTGCCAGCAGTTTTTTAGGACAGAAAGCTTTCTTT.